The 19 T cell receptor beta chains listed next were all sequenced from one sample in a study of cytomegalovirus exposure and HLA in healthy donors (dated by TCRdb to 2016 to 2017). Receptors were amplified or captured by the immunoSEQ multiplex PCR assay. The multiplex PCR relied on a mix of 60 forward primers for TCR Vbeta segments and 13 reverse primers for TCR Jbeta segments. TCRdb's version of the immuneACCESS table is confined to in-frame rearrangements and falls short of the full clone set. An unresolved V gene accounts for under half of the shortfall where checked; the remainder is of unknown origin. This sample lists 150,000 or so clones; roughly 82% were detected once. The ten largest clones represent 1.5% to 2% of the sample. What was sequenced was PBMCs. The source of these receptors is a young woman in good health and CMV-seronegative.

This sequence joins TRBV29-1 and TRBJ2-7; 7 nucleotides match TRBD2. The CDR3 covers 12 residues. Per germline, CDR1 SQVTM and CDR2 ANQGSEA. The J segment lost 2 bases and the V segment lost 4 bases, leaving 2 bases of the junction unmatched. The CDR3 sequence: CSVVGRAYEQYF. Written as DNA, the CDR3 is TGCAGCGTTGTTGGGAGGGCCTACGAGCAGTACTTC.

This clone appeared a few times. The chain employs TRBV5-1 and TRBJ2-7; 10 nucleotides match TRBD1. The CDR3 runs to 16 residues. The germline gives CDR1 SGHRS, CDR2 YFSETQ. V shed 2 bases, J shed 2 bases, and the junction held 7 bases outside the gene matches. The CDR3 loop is CASSFTRTGGTYEQYF. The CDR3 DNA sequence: TGCGCCAGCAGCTTCACGCGGACAGGGGGGACCTACGAGCAGTACTTC. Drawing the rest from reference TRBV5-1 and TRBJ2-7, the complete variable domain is KAGVTQTPRYLIKTRGQQVTLSCSPISGHRSVSWYQQTPGQGLQFLFEYFSETQRNKGNFPGRFSGRQFSNSRSEMNVSTLELGDSALYLCASSFTRTGGTYEQYFGPGTRLTVT.

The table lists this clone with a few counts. CDR3 sequence reads: CASSLNSETEAFF. CDR3 in DNA: TGTGCCAGCAGCTTAAACAGTGAAACTGAAGCTTTCTTT. The genes are TRBV7-3 and TRBJ1-1, with D unclear. Germline V gene lookup returns CDR1 SGHTA and CDR2 FQGTGA. The germline V and J ends were trimmed by 1 base and 5 bases, with 8 bases remaining between them. The CDR3 runs 13 residues.

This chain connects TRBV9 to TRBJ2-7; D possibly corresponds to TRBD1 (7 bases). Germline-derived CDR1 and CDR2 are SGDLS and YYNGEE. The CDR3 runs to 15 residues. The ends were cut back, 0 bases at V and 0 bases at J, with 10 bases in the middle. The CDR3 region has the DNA TGTGCCAGCAGCGTAGGGGGGGACAGCTCCTACGAGCAGTACTTC. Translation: CASSVGGDSSYEQYF.

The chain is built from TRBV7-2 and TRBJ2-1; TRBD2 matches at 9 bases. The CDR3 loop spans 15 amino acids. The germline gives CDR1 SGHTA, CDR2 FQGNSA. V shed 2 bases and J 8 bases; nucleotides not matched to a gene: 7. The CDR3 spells CASSLFSGSRDEQFF. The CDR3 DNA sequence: TGTGCCAGCAGCTTATTTAGCGGGAGTCGGGATGAGCAGTTCTTC.

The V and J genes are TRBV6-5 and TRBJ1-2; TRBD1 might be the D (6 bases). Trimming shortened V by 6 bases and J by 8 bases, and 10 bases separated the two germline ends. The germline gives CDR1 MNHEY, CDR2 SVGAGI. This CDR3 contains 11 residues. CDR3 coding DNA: TGTGCCAGCAGGGCAGGGGCCGGCTACACCTTC. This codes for CASRAGAGYTF.

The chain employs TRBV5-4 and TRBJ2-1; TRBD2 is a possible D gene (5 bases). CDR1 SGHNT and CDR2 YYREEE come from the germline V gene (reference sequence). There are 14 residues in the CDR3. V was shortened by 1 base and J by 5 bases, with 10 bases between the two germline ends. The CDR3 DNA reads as TGTGCCAGCAGCTTGATTAGCGTAGACAATGAGCAGTTCTTC. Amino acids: CASSLISVDNEQFF. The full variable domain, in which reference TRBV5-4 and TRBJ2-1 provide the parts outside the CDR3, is ETGVTQSPTHLIKTRGQQVTLRCSSQSGHNTVSWYQQALGQGPQFIFQYYREEENGRGNFPPRFSGLQFPNYSSELNVNALELDDSALYLCASSLISVDNEQFFGPGTRLTVL.

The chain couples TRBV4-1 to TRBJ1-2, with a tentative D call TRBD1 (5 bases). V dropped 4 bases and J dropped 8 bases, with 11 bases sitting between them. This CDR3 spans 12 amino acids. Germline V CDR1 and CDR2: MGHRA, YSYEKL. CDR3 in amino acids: CASSPTGVGYTF. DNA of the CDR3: TGCGCCAGCAGCCCGACGGGGGTAGGCTACACCTTC.

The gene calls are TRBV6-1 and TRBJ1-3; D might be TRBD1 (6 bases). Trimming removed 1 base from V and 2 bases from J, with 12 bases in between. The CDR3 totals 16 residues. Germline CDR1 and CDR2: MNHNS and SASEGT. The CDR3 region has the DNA TGTGCCAGCAGTGAAGTGGGACATCCGACTGGAAACACCATATATTTT. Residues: CASSEVGHPTGNTIYF.

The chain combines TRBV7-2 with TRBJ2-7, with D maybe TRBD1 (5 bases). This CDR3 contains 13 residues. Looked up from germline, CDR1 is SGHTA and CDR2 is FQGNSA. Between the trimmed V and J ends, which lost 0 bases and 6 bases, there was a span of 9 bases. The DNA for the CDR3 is TGTGCCAGCAGCTTAGCCAGGGCATCCGAGCAGTACTTC. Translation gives CASSLARASEQYF.

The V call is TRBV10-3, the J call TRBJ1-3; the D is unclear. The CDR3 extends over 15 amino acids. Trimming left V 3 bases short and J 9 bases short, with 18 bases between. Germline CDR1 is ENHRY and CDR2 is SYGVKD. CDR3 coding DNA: TGTGCCATCAGTGATGGTTGGATGAACGGAGGCACCATATATTTT. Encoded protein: CAISDGWMNGGTIYF.

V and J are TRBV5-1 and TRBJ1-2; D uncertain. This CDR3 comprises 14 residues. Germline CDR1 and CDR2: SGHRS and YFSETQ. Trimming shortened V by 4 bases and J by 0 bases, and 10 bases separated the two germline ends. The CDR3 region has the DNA TGCGCCAGCAGCCCCGCGGAGTCTAACTATGGCTACACCTTC. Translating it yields CASSPAESNYGYTF.

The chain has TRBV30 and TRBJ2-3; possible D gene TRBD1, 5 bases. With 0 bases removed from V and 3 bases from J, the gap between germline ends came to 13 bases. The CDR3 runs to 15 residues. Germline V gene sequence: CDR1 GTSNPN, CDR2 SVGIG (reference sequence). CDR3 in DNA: TGTGCCTGGAGTGTGGGCAGGGTAAGGACAGATACGCAGTATTTT. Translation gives CAWSVGRVRTDTQYF.

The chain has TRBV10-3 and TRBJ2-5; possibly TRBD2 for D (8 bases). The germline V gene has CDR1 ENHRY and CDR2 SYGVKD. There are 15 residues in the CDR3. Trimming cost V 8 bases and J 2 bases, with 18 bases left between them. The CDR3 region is CAIRGGPGQQETQYF. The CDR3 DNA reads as TGTGCCATCCGGGGGGGACCGGGACAGCAAGAGACCCAGTACTTC.

CDR3 sequence reads: CASSHSGLVYNEQFF. For the CDR3, the DNA is TGTGCCAGCAGCCACTCGGGACTGGTATACAATGAGCAGTTCTTC. V gene TRBV14 combines with J gene TRBJ2-1, with a tentative D call TRBD2 (6 bases). V lost 3 bases and J 4 bases, leaving 13 bases between the germline ends. The CDR3 is 15 amino acids. The germline V gene encodes CDR1 SGHDN and CDR2 FVKESK.

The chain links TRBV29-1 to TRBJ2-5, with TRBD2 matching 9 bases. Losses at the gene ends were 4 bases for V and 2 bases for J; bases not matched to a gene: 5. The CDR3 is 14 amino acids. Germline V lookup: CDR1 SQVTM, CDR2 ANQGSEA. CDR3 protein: CSVVAGVRQETQYF. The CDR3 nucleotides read TGCAGCGTTGTAGCGGGGGTAAGACAAGAGACCCAGTACTTC. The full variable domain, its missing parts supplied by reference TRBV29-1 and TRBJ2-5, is SAVISQKPSRDICQRGTSLTIQCQVDSQVTMMFWYRQQPGQSLTLIATANQGSEATYESGFVIDKFPISRPNLTFSTLTVSNMSPEDSSIYLCSVVAGVRQETQYFGPGTRLLVL.

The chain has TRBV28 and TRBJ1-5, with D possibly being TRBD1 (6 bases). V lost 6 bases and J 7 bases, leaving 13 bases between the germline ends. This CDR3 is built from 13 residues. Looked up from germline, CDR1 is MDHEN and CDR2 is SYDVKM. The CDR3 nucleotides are TGTGCCAGCAGCCTGACAGGCCTCCAGCCCCAGCATTTT. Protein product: CASSLTGLQPQHF.

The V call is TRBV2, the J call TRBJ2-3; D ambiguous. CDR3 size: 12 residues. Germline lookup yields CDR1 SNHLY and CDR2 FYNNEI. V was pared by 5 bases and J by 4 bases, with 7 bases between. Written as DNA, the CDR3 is TGTGCCAGCAGTCCTTTATCAGATACGCAGTATTTT. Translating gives CASSPLSDTQYF.

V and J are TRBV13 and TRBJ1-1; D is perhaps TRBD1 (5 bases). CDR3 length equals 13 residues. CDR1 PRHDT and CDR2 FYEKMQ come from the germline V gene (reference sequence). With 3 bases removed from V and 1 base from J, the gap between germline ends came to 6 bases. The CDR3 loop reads CASSLTENTEAFF. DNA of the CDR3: TGTGCCAGCAGCTTGACAGAGAACACTGAAGCTTTCTTT. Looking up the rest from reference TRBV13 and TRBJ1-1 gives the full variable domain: AAGVIQSPRHLIKEKRETATLKCYPIPRHDTVYWYQQGPGQDPQFLISFYEKMQSDKGSIPDRFSAQQFSDYHSELNMSSLELGDSALYFCASSLTENTEAFFGQGTRLTVV.